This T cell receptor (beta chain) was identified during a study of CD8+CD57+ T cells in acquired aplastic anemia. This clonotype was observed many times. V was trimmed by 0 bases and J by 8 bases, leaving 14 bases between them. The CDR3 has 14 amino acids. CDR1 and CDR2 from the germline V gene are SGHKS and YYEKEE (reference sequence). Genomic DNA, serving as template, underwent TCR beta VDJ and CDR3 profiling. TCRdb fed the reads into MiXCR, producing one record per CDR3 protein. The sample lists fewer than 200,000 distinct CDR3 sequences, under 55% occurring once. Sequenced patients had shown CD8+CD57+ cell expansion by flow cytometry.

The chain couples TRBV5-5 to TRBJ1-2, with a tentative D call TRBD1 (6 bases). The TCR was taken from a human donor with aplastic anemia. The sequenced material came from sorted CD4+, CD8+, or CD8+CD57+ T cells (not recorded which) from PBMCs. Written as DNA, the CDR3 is TGTGCCAGCAGCTTGGATGTGGCAGGGGTCGGCTACACCTTC. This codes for CASSLDVAGVGYTF.